This T cell receptor (beta chain) derives from a study of spatial heterogeneity in lung cancer. Findings and caveats of the study: The number of expanded tumor alpha and beta chains correlated with mutation number.

Stated time point: sample taken at primary tumor resection. From tumor, nontumor lung or frozen PBMC, whole RNA was taken unsorted for sequencing. There are many counts of this clonotype. No antigen is known for it. The germline V gene has CDR1 SGHRS and CDR2 YFSETQ. V lost 0 bases to trimming and J lost 6 bases, with 9 bases between them. The CDR3 consists of 13 residues. A single record per CDR3 protein comes from TCRdb applying MiXCR to the 5' RACE reads. In the table there are 13,000 or so distinct CDR3 sequences, around 3.1% of which are singletons. The source of this sequence is a male donor with early-stage non-small cell lung cancer. The sequencing here drew on lung tumor tissue, taken at surgery. This rearrangement joins TRBV5-1 to TRBJ1-2; weak D call: TRBD1 (5 bases). CDR3 in amino acids: CASSLAGLDGYTF. The CDR3 region has the DNA TGCGCCAGCAGCTTGGCAGGGTTGGATGGCTACACCTTC.